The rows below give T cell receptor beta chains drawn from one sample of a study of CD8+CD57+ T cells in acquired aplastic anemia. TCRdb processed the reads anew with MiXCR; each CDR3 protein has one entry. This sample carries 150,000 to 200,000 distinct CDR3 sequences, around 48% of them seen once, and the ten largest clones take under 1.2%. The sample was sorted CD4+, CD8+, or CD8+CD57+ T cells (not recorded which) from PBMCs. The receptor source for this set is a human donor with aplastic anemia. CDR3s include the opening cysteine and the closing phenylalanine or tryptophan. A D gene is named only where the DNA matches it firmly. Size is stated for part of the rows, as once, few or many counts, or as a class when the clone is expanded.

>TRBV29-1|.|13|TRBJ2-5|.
TGCAGCGCGTTAATCGGCGTGCAAGAGACCCAGTACTTC
CSALIGVQETQYF
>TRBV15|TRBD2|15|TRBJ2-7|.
TGTGCCACCAGCAGAGATGTGCGGGGGGGCCACGAGCAGTACTTC
CATSRDVRGGHEQYF
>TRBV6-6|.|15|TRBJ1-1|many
TGTGCCAGCAGTTACTCCTCCAGGTTGGACACTGAAGCTTTCTTT
CASSYSSRLDTEAFF
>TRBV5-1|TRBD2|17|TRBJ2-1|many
TGCGCCAGCAGCCCCGGGGTAGCGGGGGGGTTCTACAATGAGCAGTTCTTC
CASSPGVAGGFYNEQFF
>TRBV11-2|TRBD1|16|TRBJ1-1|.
TGTGCCAGCAGCTTGGGACAGGTTATGGGGAGCACTGAAGCTTTCTTT
CASSLGQVMGSTEAFF
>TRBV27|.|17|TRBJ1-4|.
TGTGCCAGCACCCCAGGGGCGGGGTATGGGACAAAAGAAAAACTGTTTTTT
CASTPGAGYGTKEKLFF
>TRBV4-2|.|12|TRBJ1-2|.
TGTGCCAGCAGCCAAGACGGGTATGGCTACACCTTC
CASSQDGYGYTF
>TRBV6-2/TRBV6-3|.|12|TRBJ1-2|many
TGTGCCAGCAGCTACCTTAACTATGGCTACACCTTC
CASSYLNYGYTF
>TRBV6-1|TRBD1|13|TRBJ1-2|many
TGTGCCAGCAAGACAGGGGTTAACTATGGCTACACCTTC
CASKTGVNYGYTF
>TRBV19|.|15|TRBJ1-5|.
TGTGCCAGTAGTACCAGTGGGTCTAGCAATCAGCCCCAGCATTTT
CASSTSGSSNQPQHF
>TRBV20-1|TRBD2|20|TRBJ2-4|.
TGCAGTGCTAGAAGAGTCCTCGGGACTAGCGGGGGTTTAGCCAAAAACATTCAGTACTTC
CSARRVLGTSGGLAKNIQYF
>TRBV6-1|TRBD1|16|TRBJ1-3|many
TGTGCCAGCAGTACGAGGGACAGGGCGAATGGAAACACCATATATTTT
CASSTRDRANGNTIYF
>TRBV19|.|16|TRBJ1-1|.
TGTGCCACCGAGAGGGGATACCCTCCCATGAACACTGAAGCTTTCTTT
CATERGYPPMNTEAFF
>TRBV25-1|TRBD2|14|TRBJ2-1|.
TGTGCCAGCATGGCTAGCGGGGGGTACAATGAGCAGTTCTTC
CASMASGGYNEQFF
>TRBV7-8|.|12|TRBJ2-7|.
TGTGCCAGCAGCCCGTCAGGGCGCGAGCAGTACTTC
CASSPSGREQYF
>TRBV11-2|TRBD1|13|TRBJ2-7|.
TGTGCCAGCAGTTACGACAGGGTCCACGAGCAGTACTTC
CASSYDRVHEQYF
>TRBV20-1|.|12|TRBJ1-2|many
TGCAGTGCGGAAACGGGGGGGTTTGGCTACACCTTC
CSAETGGFGYTF
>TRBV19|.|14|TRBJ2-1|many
TGTGCCAGTAAGGCGGACAGCTCCTACAATGAGCAGTTCTTC
CASKADSSYNEQFF
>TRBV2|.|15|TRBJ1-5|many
TGTGCCAGCAGTGAAGACGGAGTTAGCAATCAGCCCCAGCATTTT
CASSEDGVSNQPQHF
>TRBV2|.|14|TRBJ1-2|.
TGTGCCAGCAGTGAAGGGCAGAGTTTGGCTGGCTACACCTTC
CASSEGQSLAGYTF
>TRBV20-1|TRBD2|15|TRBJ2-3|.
TGCAGTGGGTGTCTAGCGGCGTCAAGCGGAGATACGCAGTATTTT
CSGCLAASSGDTQYF
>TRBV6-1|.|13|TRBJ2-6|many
TGTGCCAGCAAACTCGCTGGGGCCAACGTCCTGACTTTC
CASKLAGANVLTF
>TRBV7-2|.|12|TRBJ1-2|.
TGTGCCAGCAGCCTTCAGGAGGGTGGCTACACCTTC
CASSLQEGGYTF
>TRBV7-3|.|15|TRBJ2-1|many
TGTGCCAGCAGCCCGGGGCGGGGGCGGGGGAATGAGCAGTTCTTC
CASSPGRGRGNEQFF
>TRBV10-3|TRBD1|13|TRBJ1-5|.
TGTGCCATCAGTGATCGACAGGGGCAGCCCCAGCATTTT
CAISDRQGQPQHF
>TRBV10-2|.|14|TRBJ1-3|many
TGCGCCAGCAGTGAAGGGGTTGGTGGAAACACCATATATTTT
CASSEGVGGNTIYF
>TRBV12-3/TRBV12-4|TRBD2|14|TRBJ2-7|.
TGTGCCAGCAGGTCTGGACTAGCGGGATACGAGCAGTACTTC
CASRSGLAGYEQYF
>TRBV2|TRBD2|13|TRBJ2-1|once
TGTGCCAGCAGTGAGGCGGGGGAGGATGAGCAGTTCTTC
CASSEAGEDEQFF
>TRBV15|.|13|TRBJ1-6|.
TGTGCCACCAGCAGTGGACCCGCCTCACCCCTCCACTTT
CATSSGPASPLHF
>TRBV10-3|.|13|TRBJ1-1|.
TGTGCCATCAGTGCCATAGTGAACACTGAAGCTCTCTTT
CAISAIVNTEALF
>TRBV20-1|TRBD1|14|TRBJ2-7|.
TGCAGTGCGGGAACCGGGACAGGGAGTTACGAGCAGTACTTC
CSAGTGTGSYEQYF
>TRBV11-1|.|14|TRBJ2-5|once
TGTGCCAGCAGCCCCTACGAGATCCAAGAGACCCAGTACTTC
CASSPYEIQETQYF
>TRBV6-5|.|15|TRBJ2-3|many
TGTGCCAGCAGTTACTCGAGACAGAGCACAGATACGCAGTATTTT
CASSYSRQSTDTQYF
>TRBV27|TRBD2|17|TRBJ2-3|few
TGTGCCAGCAGGACGTGGGGTAGCGGGGGGGCCGCGGATACGCAGTATTTT
CASRTWGSGGAADTQYF
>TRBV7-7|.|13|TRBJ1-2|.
TGTGCTAGCAGCTTAGGTCCAGTATATGGCTACACCTTC
CASSLGPVYGYTF
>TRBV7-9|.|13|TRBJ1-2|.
TGTGCCAGCAGCCGAAACAGGGTGGGGGGCTACACCTTC
CASSRNRVGGYTF
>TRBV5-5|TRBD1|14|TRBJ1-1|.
TGTGCCAGCAGCACTGGGACAGAGAACACTGAAGCTTTCTTT
CASSTGTENTEAFF
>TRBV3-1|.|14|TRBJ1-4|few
TGTGCCAGCAGCCAAGCAGGGAAAGGCGAAAAACTGTTTTTT
CASSQAGKGEKLFF
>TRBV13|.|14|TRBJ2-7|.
TGTGCCAGCAGCTTAACCAGGGGACGCTACGAGCAGTACTTC
CASSLTRGRYEQYF